The source of this T cell receptor (beta chain) is a study of PD-L1 blockade in urothelial cancer. TCRdb keeps only in-frame clones here, not all; method: immunoSEQ multiplex PCR. The table lists under 130,000 clones, approximately 86% of them singletons. The CDR3 covers 14 residues. From germline, CDR1 is LNHDA and CDR2 SQIVND (reference sequence). Unmatched junction bases numbered 4, after V lost 4 bases and J lost 2 bases. This clone was picked up one time. The sample was PBMCs, taken around atezolizumab (anti-PD-L1) treatment. The chain has TRBV19 and TRBJ1-1; 7 bases agree with TRBD1. The receptor's source is a man aged 50-59 years with urothelial cancer. The CDR3, as DNA: TGTGCCAGTAGTACCGGGACAGCTAACACTGAAGCTTTCTTT. Translating gives CASSTGTANTEAFF.